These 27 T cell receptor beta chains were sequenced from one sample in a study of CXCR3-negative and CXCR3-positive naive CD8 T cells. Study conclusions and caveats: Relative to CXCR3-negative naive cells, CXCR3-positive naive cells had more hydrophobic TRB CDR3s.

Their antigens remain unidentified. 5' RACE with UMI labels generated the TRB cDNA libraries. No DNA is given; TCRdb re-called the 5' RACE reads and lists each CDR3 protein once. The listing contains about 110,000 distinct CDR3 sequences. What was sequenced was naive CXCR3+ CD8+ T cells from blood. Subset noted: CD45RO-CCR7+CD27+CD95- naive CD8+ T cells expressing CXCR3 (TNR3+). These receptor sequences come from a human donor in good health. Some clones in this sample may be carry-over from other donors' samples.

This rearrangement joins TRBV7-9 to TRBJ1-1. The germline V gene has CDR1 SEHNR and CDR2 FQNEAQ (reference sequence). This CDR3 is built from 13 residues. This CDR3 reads CASSPTVNTEASF.

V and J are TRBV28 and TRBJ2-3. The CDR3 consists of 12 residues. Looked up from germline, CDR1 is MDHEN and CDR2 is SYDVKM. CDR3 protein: CASRAWTDTQYF.

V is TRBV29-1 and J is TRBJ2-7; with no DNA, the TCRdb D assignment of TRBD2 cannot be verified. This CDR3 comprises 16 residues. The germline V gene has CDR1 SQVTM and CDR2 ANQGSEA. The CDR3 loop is CSVEGGTSGDSYEQYF.

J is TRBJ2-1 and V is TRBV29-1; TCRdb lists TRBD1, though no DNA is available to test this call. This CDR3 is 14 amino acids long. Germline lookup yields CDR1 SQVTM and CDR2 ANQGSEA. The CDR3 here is CSVEGQGIRDEQFF.

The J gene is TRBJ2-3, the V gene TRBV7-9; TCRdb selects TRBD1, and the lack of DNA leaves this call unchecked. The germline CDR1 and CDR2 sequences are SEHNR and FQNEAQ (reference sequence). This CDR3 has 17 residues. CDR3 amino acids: CASSSEYMDRGTDTQYF.

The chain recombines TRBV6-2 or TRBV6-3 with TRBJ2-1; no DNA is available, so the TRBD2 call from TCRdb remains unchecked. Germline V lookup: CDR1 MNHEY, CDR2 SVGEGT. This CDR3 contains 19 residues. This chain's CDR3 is CASSYSGPSLAGPYNEQFF.

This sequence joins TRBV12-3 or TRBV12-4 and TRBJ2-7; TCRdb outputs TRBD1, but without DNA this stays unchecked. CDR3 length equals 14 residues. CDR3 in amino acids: CASSFEGAVHEQYF.

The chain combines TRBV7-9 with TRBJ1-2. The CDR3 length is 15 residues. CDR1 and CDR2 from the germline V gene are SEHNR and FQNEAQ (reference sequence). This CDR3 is CASSFLPSEHDGYTF.

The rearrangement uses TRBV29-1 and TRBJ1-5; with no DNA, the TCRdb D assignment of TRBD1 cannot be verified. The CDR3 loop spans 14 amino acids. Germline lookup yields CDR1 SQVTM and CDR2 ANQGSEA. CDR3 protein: CSVVGQGINQPQHF.

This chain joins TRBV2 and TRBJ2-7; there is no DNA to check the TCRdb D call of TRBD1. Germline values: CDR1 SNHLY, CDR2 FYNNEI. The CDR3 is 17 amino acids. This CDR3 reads CASSEVSRTRGIYEQYF.

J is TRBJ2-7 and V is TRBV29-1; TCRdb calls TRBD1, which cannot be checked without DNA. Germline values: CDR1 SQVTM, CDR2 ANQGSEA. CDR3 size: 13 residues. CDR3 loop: CSVEDPNRGEQYF.

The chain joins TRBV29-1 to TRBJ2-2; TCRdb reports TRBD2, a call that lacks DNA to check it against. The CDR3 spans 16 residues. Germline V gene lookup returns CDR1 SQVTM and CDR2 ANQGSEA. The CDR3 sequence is CSVEGLAGGKAGELFF.

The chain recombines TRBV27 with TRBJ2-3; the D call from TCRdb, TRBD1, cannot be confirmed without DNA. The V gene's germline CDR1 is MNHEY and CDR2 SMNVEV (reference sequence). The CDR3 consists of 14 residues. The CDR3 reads CASRSHGGADTQYF.

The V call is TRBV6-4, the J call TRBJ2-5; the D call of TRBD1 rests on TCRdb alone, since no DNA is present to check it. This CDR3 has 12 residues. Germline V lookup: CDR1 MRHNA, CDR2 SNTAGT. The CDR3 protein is CASMGTQETQYF.

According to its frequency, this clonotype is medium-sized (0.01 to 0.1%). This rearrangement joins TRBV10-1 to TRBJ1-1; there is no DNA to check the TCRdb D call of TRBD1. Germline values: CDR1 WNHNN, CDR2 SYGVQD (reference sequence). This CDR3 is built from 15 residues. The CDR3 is CASSPGQGWYTEAFF.

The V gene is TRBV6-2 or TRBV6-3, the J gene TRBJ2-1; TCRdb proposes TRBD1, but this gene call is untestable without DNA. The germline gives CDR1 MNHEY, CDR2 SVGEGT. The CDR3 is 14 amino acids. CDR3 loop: CASKGTHSYNEQFF.

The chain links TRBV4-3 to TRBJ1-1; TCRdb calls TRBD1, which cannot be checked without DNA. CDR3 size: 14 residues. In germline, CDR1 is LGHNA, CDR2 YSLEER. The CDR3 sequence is CASSLVAGAREAFF.

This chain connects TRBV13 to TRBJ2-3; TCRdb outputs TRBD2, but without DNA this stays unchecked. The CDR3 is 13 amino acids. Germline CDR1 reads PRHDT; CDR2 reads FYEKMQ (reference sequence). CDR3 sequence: CASSRGREEAQYF.

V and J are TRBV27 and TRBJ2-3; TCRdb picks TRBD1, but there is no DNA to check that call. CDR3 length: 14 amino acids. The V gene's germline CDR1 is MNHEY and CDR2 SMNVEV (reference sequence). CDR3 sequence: CASTRDGVSDTQYF.

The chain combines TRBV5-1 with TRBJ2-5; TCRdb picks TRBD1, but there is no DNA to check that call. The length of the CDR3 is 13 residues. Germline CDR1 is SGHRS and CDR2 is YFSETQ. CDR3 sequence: CASSYRGGETQYF.

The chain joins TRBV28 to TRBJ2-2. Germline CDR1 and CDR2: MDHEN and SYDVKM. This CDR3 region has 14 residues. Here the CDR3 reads CASSFLAGTGELFF. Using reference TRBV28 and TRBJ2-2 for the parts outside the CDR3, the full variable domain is DVKVTQSSRYLVKRTGEKVFLECVQDMDHENMFWYRQDPGLGLRLIYFSYDVKMKEKGDIPEGYSVSREKKERFSLILESASTNQTSMYLCASSFLAGTGELFFGEGSRLTVL.

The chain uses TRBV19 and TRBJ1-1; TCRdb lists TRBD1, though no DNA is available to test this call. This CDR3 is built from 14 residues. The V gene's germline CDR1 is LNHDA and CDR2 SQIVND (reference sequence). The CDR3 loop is CASRWSGGNTEAFF.

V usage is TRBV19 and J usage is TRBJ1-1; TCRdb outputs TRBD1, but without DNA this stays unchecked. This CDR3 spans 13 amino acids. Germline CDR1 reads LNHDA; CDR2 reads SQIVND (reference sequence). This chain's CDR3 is CASSIRDSNEAFF.

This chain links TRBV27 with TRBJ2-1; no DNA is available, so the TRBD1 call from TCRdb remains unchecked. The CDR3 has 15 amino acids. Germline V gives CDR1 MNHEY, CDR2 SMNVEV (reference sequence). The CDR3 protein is CASSFVGTVTYEQFF.

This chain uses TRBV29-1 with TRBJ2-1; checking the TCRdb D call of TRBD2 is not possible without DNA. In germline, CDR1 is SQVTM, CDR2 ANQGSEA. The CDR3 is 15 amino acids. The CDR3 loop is CSVFGGLAVGNEQFF.

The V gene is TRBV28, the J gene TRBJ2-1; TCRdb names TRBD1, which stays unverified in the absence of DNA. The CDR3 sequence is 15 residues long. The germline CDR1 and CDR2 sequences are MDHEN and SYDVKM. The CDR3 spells CASSLVGPTGNEQFF.

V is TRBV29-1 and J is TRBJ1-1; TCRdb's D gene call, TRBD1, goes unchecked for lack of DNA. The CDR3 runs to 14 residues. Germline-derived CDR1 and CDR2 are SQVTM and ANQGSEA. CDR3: CSVEKVGAGAEAFF.